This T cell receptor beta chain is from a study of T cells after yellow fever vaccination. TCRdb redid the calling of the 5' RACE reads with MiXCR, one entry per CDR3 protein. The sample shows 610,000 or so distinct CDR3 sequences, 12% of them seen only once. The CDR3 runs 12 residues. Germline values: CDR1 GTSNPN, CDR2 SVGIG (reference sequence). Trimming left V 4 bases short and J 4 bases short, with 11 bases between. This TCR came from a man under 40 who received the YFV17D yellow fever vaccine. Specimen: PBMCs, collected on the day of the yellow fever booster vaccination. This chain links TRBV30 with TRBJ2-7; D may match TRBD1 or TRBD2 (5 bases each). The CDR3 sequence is CAWNRGPYEQYF. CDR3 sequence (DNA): TGTGCCTGGAACCGGGGACCTTACGAGCAGTACTTC.